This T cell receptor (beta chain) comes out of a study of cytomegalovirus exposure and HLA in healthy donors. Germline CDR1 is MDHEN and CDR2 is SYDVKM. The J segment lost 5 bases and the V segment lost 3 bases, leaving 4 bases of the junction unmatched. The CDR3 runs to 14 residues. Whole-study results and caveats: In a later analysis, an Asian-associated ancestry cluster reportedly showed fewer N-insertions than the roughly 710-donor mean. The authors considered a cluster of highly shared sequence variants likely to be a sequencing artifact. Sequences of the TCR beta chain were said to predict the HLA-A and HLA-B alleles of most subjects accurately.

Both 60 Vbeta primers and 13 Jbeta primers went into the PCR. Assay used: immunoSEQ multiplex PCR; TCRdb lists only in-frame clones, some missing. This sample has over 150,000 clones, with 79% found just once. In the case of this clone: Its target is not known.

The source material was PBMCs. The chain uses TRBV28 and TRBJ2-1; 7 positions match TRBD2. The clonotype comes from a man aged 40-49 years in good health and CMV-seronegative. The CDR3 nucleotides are TGTGCCAGCAGTTTCCTTACTAGCGACAATGAGCAGTTCTTC. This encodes CASSFLTSDNEQFF.